The clone carrying this TCR beta chain was seen repeatedly, ten times or more. The antigen is not known. This sample is part of a study of CD8+CD57+ T cells in acquired aplastic anemia. Notes on the study in general: The study found no significant CD8+ Simpson's diversity difference between patients and controls.

CD8+CD57+ cell expansion had been shown by flow cytometry in patients chosen for sequencing. Every patient had severe acquired aplastic anemia. Both TCR beta VDJ combination and CDR3 sequence profiling were carried out. Genomic DNA was the template for this profiling. MiXCR, run by TCRdb on the reads, gives a single entry per CDR3 protein. The sample includes more than 200,000 distinct CDR3 sequences, around 50% seen only once; the top ten take just under 20%. This CDR3 spans 15 amino acids. The ends were cut back, 5 bases at V and 0 bases at J, with 10 bases in the middle. The germline V gene has CDR1 LNHDA and CDR2 SQIVND (reference sequence).

The TCR comes from a human donor with aplastic anemia. The V and J genes are TRBV19 and TRBJ1-4, with D perhaps TRBD1 (5 bases). Sequencing input: sorted CD4+, CD8+, or CD8+CD57+ T cells (not recorded which) from PBMCs. The CDR3, as DNA: TGTGCCAGTAGTTCCGGGACCGCAACTAATGAAAAACTGTTTTTT. Its protein is CASSSGTATNEKLFF.